This TCR beta chain originates from a study of molecular identifiers for immune sequencing clone quantification. This clonotype was seen at least ten times. With 4 bases removed from V and 0 bases from J, the gap between germline ends came to 12 bases. From germline, CDR1 is SQVTM and CDR2 ANQGSEA. The CDR3 is 14 amino acids. From the PCR reads, TCRdb called clonotypes with MiXCR, one entry per CDR3 protein. The table lists over 600,000 distinct CDR3 sequences, about 20% of them singletons, with roughly 0.9% in the top ten. The sequencing sample was made of naive CD8+ T cells from blood, with Jurkat cell RNA spiked in. The subset here: FACS-sorted CD8+CD4-CCR7+CD45RA+ naive T cells. This chain uses TRBV29-1 with TRBJ1-2; D may be TRBD1 (5 bases). This TCR was sampled from a human donor in good health. Some libraries in this study had Jurkat cell RNA spiked in. DNA of the CDR3: TGCAGCGTTGGGACACCAGAAACTAACTATGGCTACACCTTC. This sequence encodes CSVGTPETNYGYTF.